This is a list of T cell receptor beta chains from one sample in a study of cytomegalovirus exposure and HLA in healthy donors. Assay: immunoSEQ multiplex PCR; the TCRdb copy retains only in-frame clones and omits some. This sample has 200,000 or so clones, with approximately 80% found just once. Source material: PBMCs. The receptors shown here come from a girl aged 2 to 9 in good health and CMV-seronegative. Both conserved end residues are part of each CDR3. A D gene is named only where the DNA matches it firmly. Expanded clones are given a class, and other clones once, few, many or no size at all.

>TRBV5-1|TRBD2|TRBJ2-5|-
TGCGCCAGCAGCCCCGGGAGGGGCGGGGAGACCCAGTACTTC
CASSPGRGGETQYF
>TRBV11-2|-|TRBJ1-1|-
TGTGCCAGCAGTAGGGGCCGTAACACTGAAGCTTTCTTT
CASSRGRNTEAFF
>TRBV10-1|-|TRBJ2-3|-
TGCGCCAGCAGTGAGCTAGGCGGGGGCCCCACAGATACGCAGTATTTT
CASSELGGGPTDTQYF
>TRBV19|-|TRBJ1-1|-
TGTGCCAGTAGTAAACAGAGCACTGAAGCTTTCTTT
CASSKQSTEAFF
>TRBV27|TRBD2|TRBJ2-5|-
TGTGCCAGCAGTTCGGGACTAGTGGAGACCCAGTACTTC
CASSSGLVETQYF
>TRBV20-1|-|TRBJ2-1|-
TGCAGTGCTAGATCCCGGGTACCGCAGTTCTTC
CSARSRVPQFF
>TRBV7-2|-|TRBJ2-4|-
TGTGCCAGCAGCCCACCGTTCACGGGAAACAGGGTACAGTACTTC
CASSPPFTGNRVQYF
>TRBV5-1|TRBD1|TRBJ2-1|-
TGCGCCAGCAGCCTAGGGACAGACCCATCCTACAATGAGCAGTTCTTC
CASSLGTDPSYNEQFF
>TRBV11-2|-|TRBJ2-5|few
TGTGCCAGCACCACCTCACTTTCGTCAAACGGAGTGCAGTACTTC
CASTTSLSSNGVQYF
>TRBV23-1|TRBD2|TRBJ2-1|-
TGCGCCAGCAGTACACGACTAGCGGGGGCCGTAAGCTCCTACAATGAGCAGTTCTTC
CASSTRLAGAVSSYNEQFF
>TRBV27|-|TRBJ1-1|-
TGTGCCAGCAGTTTATTTAAGAACACTGAAGCTTTCTTT
CASSLFKNTEAFF
>TRBV29-1|TRBD1|TRBJ1-1|-
TGCAGCGTCCCAGGGGGTGGGGGCACTGAAGCTTTCTTT
CSVPGGGGTEAFF
>TRBV6-5|-|TRBJ2-1|few
TGTGCCAGCAGTTACTCACCCTCAATCCGTAATGGCGAGCAGTTCTTC
CASSYSPSIRNGEQFF
>TRBV7-9|-|TRBJ2-2|-
TGTGCCAGCAGCCTGTCACCGGGAGCGAGGTCTGGGGGGGAGCTGTTTTTT
CASSLSPGARSGGELFF
>TRBV6-5|-|TRBJ1-1|-
TGTGCCAGCAGTAAGGGGCCTGAAGCTTTCTTT
CASSKGPEAFF
>TRBV10-3|TRBD1|TRBJ2-7|-
TGTGCCATCAGTGGGGACAGGGGGGTCGAGCAGTACTTC
CAISGDRGVEQYF
>TRBV5-1|-|TRBJ2-7|once
TGCGCCAGCAGCTTGGAGGACGCCTCCGGGAAGCAGTACTTC
CASSLEDASGKQYF
>TRBV10-2|TRBD2|TRBJ2-1|few
TGCGCCAGCAGTGATTTACTAGCGGCCTACAATGAGCAGTTCTTC
CASSDLLAAYNEQFF
>TRBV30|-|TRBJ2-5|-
TGTGCCTGGAGTCTAGGGGCAGAGACCCAGTACTTC
CAWSLGAETQYF
>TRBV9|-|TRBJ2-7|-
TGTGCCAGCAGCGCCGGGACACCTTCCTACGAGCAGTGCTTC
CASSAGTPSYEQCF
>TRBV7-3|-|TRBJ1-1|-
TGTGCCAGCAGCCGTGAGATGAACACTGAAGCTTTCTTT
CASSREMNTEAFF
>TRBV30|-|TRBJ1-1|-
TGTGCCTGGCGGGACATTGAAGCTTTCTTT
CAWRDIEAFF
>TRBV27|-|TRBJ2-3|-
TGTGCCAGCAGTACACCGTGGCAAGTTAGCACAGATACGCAGTATTTT
CASSTPWQVSTDTQYF
>TRBV28|-|TRBJ1-2|-
TGTGCCAGCAGTTTAAGGGTTCTGGGGGCGCAGAACTATGGCTACACCTTC
CASSLRVLGAQNYGYTF
>TRBV2|-|TRBJ1-1|once
TGTGCCGACAAAGAGGGAGGGGTCGGAAACACTGAAGCTTTCTTT
CADKEGGVGNTEAFF
>TRBV7-9|-|TRBJ1-3|-
TGTGCCAGCAGCAGGGGAGGTGGAAACACCATATATTTT
CASSRGGGNTIYF
>TRBV21-1|-|TRBJ2-2|-
TGTGCCAGCAGCAAATTAGCGGGGGAGAACACCGGGGAGCTGTTTTTT
CASSKLAGENTGELFF
>TRBV9|-|TRBJ2-3|-
TGTGCCAGCAGCGTAGGCACTAGCAAAGCAGATACGCAGTATTTT
CASSVGTSKADTQYF
>TRBV2|-|TRBJ1-2|few
TGTGCCAGCAGTGAGAGGGTTGTTCATGGCTACACCTTC
CASSERVVHGYTF
>TRBV7-9|-|TRBJ1-2|-
TGTGCCAGCAGCCCGCTGGAGAACTATGGCTACACCTTC
CASSPLENYGYTF
>TRBV15|-|TRBJ1-1|-
TGTGCCACCAGCAGACCCGGCGGGGTGGCCACGAACACTGAAGCTTTCTTT
CATSRPGGVATNTEAFF
>TRBV6-5|TRBD1|TRBJ2-7|few
TGTGCCAGCAGTCTACAGGGGTCTGCCTACGAGCAGTACTTC
CASSLQGSAYEQYF
>TRBV4-1|TRBD1|TRBJ2-7|-
TGCGCCAGCAGCCAAGGGGGACAGGGGGAATACGAGCAGTACTTC
CASSQGGQGEYEQYF
>TRBV27|-|TRBJ1-5|once
TGTGCCAGCAGCCTTCAGGGCAATCAGCCCCAGCATTTT
CASSLQGNQPQHF
>TRBV2|-|TRBJ1-2|-
TGTGCCAGCAGTGAAGGGGCACCCATCTACCGGTACGGCTACACCTTC
CASSEGAPIYRYGYTF
>TRBV19|-|TRBJ1-4|-
TGTGCCAGTAGTCTTACCCCCGGAACTAATGAAAAACTGTTTTTT
CASSLTPGTNEKLFF
>TRBV6-1|TRBD2|TRBJ2-3|-
TGTGCCAGCAGGGGACTAGCGGGGGTGACAGATACGCAGTATTTT
CASRGLAGVTDTQYF
>TRBV2|TRBD1|TRBJ1-5|-
TGTGCCAGTTCACAGATGTTAGACAGGGGCAATCAGCCCCAGCATTTT
CASSQMLDRGNQPQHF
>TRBV18|-|TRBJ2-3|-
TGTGCCAGCTCACCACCGTCCCTCACAGATACGCAGTATTTT
CASSPPSLTDTQYF
>TRBV18|-|TRBJ2-1|-
TGTGCCAGCTCACTAGGCCCAACAGTGTATGAGCAGTTCTTC
CASSLGPTVYEQFF
>TRBV2|-|TRBJ2-1|-
TGTGCCAGCAGACGACACCAGGAATGGGCTTACAATGAGCAGTTCTTC
CASRRHQEWAYNEQFF
>TRBV18|TRBD1|TRBJ1-1|-
TGTGCCAGCTCACCACCCGCAGGGGGTGAAGCTTTCTTT
CASSPPAGGEAFF